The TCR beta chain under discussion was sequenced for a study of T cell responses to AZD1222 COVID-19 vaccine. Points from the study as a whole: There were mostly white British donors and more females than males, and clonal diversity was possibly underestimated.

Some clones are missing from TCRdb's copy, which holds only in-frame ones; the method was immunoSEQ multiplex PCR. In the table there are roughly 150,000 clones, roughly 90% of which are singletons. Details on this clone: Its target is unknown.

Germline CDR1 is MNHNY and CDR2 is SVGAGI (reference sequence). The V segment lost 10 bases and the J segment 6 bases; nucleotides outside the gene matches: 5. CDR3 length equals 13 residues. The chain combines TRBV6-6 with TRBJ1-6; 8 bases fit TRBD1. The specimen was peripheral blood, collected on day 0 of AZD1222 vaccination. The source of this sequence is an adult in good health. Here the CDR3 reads CATRRGPNSPLHF. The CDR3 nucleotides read TGTGCCACCCGCAGGGGGCCTAATTCACCCCTCCACTTT.